This TCR beta chain was recovered during a study of response to subunit inactivated influenza vaccine. V was clipped by 0 bases and J by 7 bases, with 7 bases between them. Germline V gene data show CDR1 as DFQATT and CDR2 as SNEGSKA (reference sequence). The CDR3 consists of 11 residues. Using its own MiXCR run on the RT-PCR reads, TCRdb lists one record per CDR3 protein. The table records hundreds of thousands of distinct CDR3 sequences, roughly 25% of them present only once. The sequencing used CD4+ T cells sorted from PBMCs, collected about 5 days after vaccination. The clonotype was recovered from a man aged 50 or older who received an inactivated influenza vaccine. The rearrangement joins TRBV20-1 to TRBJ2-7; D remains ambiguous. CDR3 in DNA: TGCAGTGCTAGAGATCCCCCGGAGCAGTACTTC. As protein: CSARDPPEQYF.